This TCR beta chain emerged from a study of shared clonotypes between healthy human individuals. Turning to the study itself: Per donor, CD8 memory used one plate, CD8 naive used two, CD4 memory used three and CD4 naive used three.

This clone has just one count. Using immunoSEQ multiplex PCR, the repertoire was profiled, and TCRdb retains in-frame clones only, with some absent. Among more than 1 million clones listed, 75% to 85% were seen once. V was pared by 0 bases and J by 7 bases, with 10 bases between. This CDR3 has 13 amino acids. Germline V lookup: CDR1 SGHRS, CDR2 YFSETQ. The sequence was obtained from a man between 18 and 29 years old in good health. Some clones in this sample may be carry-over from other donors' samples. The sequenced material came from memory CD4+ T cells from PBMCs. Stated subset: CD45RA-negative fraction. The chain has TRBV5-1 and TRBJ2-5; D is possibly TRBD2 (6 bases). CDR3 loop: CASSLEWGGTQYF. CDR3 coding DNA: TGCGCCAGCAGCTTGGAATGGGGAGGGACCCAGTACTTC.